This T cell receptor (beta chain) emerged from a study of shared clonotypes between healthy human individuals. Deep was the level at which the assay was run. Some clones are missing from TCRdb's copy, which holds only in-frame ones; the method was immunoSEQ multiplex PCR. The sample shows around 2,000,000 clones, 85% to 95% of them seen only once. General study results and limits: The study found lower generation probabilities in non-shared clonotypes than in those shared by all four donors.

Naivety among CD8 cells was defined by CD45RO negativity and positive CCR7 selection, thereby excluding terminally differentiated effector memory CD45RA+ cells. Comments on this clone: No antigen is known for it. Other DNA sequences from this sample encode an identical CDR3 as well.

The source is a man aged 18 to 30 in good health. Sample: naive CD8+ T cells sorted from blood.

CDR3 nucleotide sequence: TGCGCCAGCAGCTTGGTACCAGGGATGAACACTGAAGCTTTCTTT. It translates to CASSLVPGMNTEAFF. V gene TRBV5-1 combines with J gene TRBJ1-1; D possibly corresponds to TRBD1 (5 bases). Germline V gene lookup returns CDR1 SGHRS and CDR2 YFSETQ. V was pared by 0 bases and J by 0 bases, with 9 bases between. The CDR3 extends over 15 amino acids.